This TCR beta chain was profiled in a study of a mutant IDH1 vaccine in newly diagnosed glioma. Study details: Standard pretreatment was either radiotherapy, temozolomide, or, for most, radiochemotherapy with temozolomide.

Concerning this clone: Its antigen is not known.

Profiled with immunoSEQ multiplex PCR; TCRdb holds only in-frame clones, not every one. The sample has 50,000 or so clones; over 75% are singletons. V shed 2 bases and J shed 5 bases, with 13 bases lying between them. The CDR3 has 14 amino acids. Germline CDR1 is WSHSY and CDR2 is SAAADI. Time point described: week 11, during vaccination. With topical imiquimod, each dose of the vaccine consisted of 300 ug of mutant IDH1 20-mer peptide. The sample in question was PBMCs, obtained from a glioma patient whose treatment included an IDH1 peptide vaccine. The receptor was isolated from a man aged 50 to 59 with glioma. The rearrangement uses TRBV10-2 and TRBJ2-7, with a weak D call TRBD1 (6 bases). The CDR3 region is CASSETRPGDEQYF. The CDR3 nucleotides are TGCGCCAGCAGTGAGACCCGTCCAGGGGACGAGCAGTACTTC.